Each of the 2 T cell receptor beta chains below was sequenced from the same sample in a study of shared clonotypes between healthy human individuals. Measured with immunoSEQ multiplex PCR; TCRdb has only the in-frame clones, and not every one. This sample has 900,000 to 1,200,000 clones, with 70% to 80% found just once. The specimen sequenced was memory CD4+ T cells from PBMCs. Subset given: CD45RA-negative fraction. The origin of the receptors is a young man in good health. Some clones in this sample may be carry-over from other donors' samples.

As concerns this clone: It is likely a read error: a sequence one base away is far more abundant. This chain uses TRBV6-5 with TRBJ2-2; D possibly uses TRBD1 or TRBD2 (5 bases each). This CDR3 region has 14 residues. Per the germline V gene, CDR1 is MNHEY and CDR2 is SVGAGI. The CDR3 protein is CASRGRPNTGELLF. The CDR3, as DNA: TGTGCCAGCAGGGGACGCCCGAACACCGGGGAGCTGCTTTTT.

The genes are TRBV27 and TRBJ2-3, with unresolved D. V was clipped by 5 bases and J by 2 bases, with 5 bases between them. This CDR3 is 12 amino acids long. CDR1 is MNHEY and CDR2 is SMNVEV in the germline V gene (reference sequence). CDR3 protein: CASSPHTDTQYF. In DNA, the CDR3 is TGTGCCAGCAGTCCGCACACAGATACGCAGTATTTT.